This TCR beta chain emerged from a study of blood T cell repertoires in COVID-19 (dated by TCRdb to between 2020 and 2021). Background on the whole study: Samples covering the acute and convalescent phases of COVID-19 were provided by collaborators in the United States, Italy and Spain. The repertoires were released in a freely available public database meant as a resource for research on the immune response to SARS-CoV-2. The material from the prospective study consisted of cDNA or gDNA derived from T cells, B-cell-depleted T cells, or PBMCs. The dataset comprised deeply sampled blood TCRbeta repertoires from subjects exposed to, actively infected with, or recovered from COVID-19. HLA class I and class II types, where available, came from metadata supplied by the sample provider rather than from assay-based typing. Samples came from the ongoing ImmuneRACE study (first 160 participants) plus 1,254 subjects from 6 global collaborators. Sample metadata almost always included a de-identified subject ID, COVID-19 status, age in years and sex. General findings and caveats noted by the study authors: How much clinical and demographic metadata was included differed by source and by participant, and the metadata was provided uncurated.

TCRbeta CDR3 regions were amplified from genomic DNA using the immunoSEQ Assay, a bias-controlled multiplex PCR. Per the authors' processing: The number of nucleated cells in each sample was estimated from the amplification of reference gene primers within the assay. To quantify the absolute abundance of each unique TCRbeta CDR3 rearrangement, sequence reads were collapsed and filtered. For each sample, productive Simpson clonality was calculated as the square root of Simpson's diversity index across productive rearrangements. This is the immuneACCESS table as TCRdb keeps it, with only in-frame sequences that have V and J called. A part of the clones is gone; compared with another copy, unresolved V genes explain less than half, and the rest is unexplained. V, J and clone size are those of that table, while D and trimming were read from the DNA. The sample includes tens of thousands of clones, with over 65% observed a single time. The ten largest clones capture about a sixth of the sample.

Regarding this clone: Its target antigen remains unknown. No base quality information exists; no much larger clone differs at one position.

CDR1 and CDR2 were assigned from the germline V gene as MNHEY and SVGAGI. The CDR3, cysteine through phenylalanine, is 14 amino acids long. The CDR3 DNA has 42 bases and is translated from base 1. Cut back by 6 bases and 7 bases, the V and J ends lie 16 bases apart. Whole blood was collected in K2EDTA tubes by collaborating institutions according to the institutions' own protocols. For TCRbeta analysis, collaborator samples were shipped as frozen whole blood, as isolated PBMCs, or as DNA extracted from either sample type. The chain links TRBV6-5 with TRBJ1-5; TRBD1 could be the D gene, as 6 bases match. The receptor was derived from a man aged 70-80 years with acute or convalescent COVID-19. The specimen sequenced was peripheral blood. The nucleotide sequence is given as TGTGCCAGCAGGCCCGACAGGCCCCCGCAGCCCCAGCATTTT. This codes for CASRPDRPPQPQHF.